Following are 15 T cell receptor beta chains from one sample sequenced in a study of cytomegalovirus exposure and HLA in healthy donors. The PCR ran on 60 Vbeta and 13 Jbeta primers. The table came from immunoSEQ multiplex PCR; TCRdb's copy has only in-frame clones and leaves some out. The sample yields more than 130,000 clones, 76% seen once. The specimen was PBMCs. The receptors originated from a man between 18 and 29 years old in good health and CMV-seronegative.

Comment on this clone: The same CDR3 also results from other DNA sequences found in this sample. This sequence joins TRBV27 and TRBJ1-1, with TRBD1 matching 9 bases. V lost 6 bases to trimming and J lost 8 bases; unmatched junction nucleotides: 7. CDR3 length: 13 amino acids. The germline V gene has CDR1 MNHEY and CDR2 SMNVEV (reference sequence). The CDR3 is CASRGTGRTEAFF. The CDR3 nucleotides are TGTGCCAGCAGGGGGACAGGGAGGACCGAAGCTTTCTTT.

This clone was observed once. This sequence joins TRBV5-6 and TRBJ1-5; D might be TRBD1 (5 bases). Germline V gene sequence: CDR1 SGHDT, CDR2 YYEEEE. The CDR3 length is 13 residues. V lost 4 bases and J lost 2, with 7 bases in between. The DNA for the CDR3 is TGTGCCAGCAGCCAGGGCCGCAATCAGCCCCAGCATTTT. Residues: CASSQGRNQPQHF.

The chain uses TRBV7-2 and TRBJ2-5, with D perhaps TRBD1 (6 bases). CDR1 SGHTA and CDR2 FQGNSA come from the germline V gene. The germline V and J ends were trimmed by 5 bases and 3 bases, with 13 bases remaining between them. The CDR3 contains 14 residues. The CDR3 nucleotides are TGTGCCAGCAGCGTCACAGGGTCCGAAGAGACCCAGTACTTC. It codes for CASSVTGSEETQYF.

The chain combines TRBV9 with TRBJ2-1; tentatively, D is TRBD2 (6 bases). V was shortened by 4 bases and J by 5 bases, with 13 bases between the two germline ends. CDR1 and CDR2 from the germline V gene are SGDLS and YYNGEE. The CDR3 sequence is 14 residues long. The CDR3 nucleotides read TGTGCCAGCAGCCTCTCGGGACTGAACAATGAGCAGTTCTTC. This gives the protein CASSLSGLNNEQFF.

The chain couples TRBV19 to TRBJ1-3, with a weak D call TRBD1 (6 bases). The CDR3 contains 17 residues. Looked up from germline, CDR1 is LNHDA and CDR2 is SQIVND (reference sequence). The V gene lost 5 bases and the J gene lost 0 bases, with 17 bases spanning the gap. Written as DNA, the CDR3 is TGTGCCAGTAGTGAACGACAGGCGCCGAGCTCTGGAAACACCATATATTTT. It codes for CASSERQAPSSGNTIYF.

The chain uses TRBV7-8 and TRBJ1-5, with D maybe TRBD1 (6 bases). V was pared by 5 bases and J by 0 bases, with 20 bases between. Germline CDR1 is SGHVS and CDR2 is FQNEAQ. CDR3 length: 18 residues. CDR3 sequence: CASSRSQGRFYSNQPQHF. CDR3 coding DNA: TGTGCCAGCAGCCGGTCCCAGGGGCGATTTTATAGCAATCAGCCCCAGCATTTT.

The chain recombines TRBV9 with TRBJ1-1; possibly TRBD1 for D (6 bases). Trimming cost V 4 bases and J 0 bases, with 13 bases left between them. This CDR3 is 15 amino acids long. The germline V gene encodes CDR1 SGDLS and CDR2 YYNGEE. Here the CDR3 DNA reads TGTGCCAGCAGCTTGGGACACTTGATGAACACTGAAGCTTTCTTT. Amino acids: CASSLGHLMNTEAFF.

The chain joins TRBV29-1 to TRBJ2-7; TRBD2 matches 10 bases. After removal of 6 bases from V and 7 bases from J, the junction contained 9 bases not matched to a gene. The CDR3 runs 13 residues. Per germline, CDR1 SQVTM and CDR2 ANQGSEA. CDR3 DNA: TGCAGCGTGGGAGCGGGGGGGTCTAGGGAGCAGTACTTC. This translates into CSVGAGGSREQYF.

The chain couples TRBV29-1 to TRBJ2-5, with TRBD2 matching over 8 bases. Per the germline V gene, CDR1 is SQVTM and CDR2 is ANQGSEA. The CDR3 is 13 amino acids. Trimming cost V 6 bases and J 11 bases; bases outside gene matches: 14. Here the CDR3 DNA reads TGCAGCGTGAGGACTAGCCCACGATGGGGGCAGTACTTC. Its protein is CSVRTSPRWGQYF. Full variable domain (rest looked up from reference TRBV29-1 and TRBJ2-5): SAVISQKPSRDICQRGTSLTIQCQVDSQVTMMFWYRQQPGQSLTLIATANQGSEATYESGFVIDKFPISRPNLTFSTLTVSNMSPEDSSIYLCSVRTSPRWGQYFGPGTRLLVL.

J is TRBJ1-5 and V is TRBV7-8, with 10 nucleotides matching TRBD1. Germline V gene data show CDR1 as SGHVS and CDR2 as FQNEAQ. This CDR3 is 16 amino acids long. V lost 5 bases to trimming and J lost 5 bases; unmatched junction nucleotides: 9. The CDR3 nucleotides read TGTGCCAGCAGCCCGCTGCGGGACAGGGGAGATCAGCCCCAGCATTTT. Translation: CASSPLRDRGDQPQHF.

V and J are TRBV28 and TRBJ1-2, with D perhaps matching TRBD1 (5 bases). The CDR3 consists of 15 residues. Trimming shortened V by 1 base and J by 3 bases, and 12 bases separated the two germline ends. Germline CDR1 MDHEN, CDR2 SYDVKM. The CDR3 sequence: CASSLLQTAYYGYTF. DNA of the CDR3: TGTGCCAGCAGTTTATTACAGACAGCGTACTATGGCTACACCTTC.

The rearrangement links TRBV2 to TRBJ1-1; D is possibly TRBD1 (6 bases). Trimming removed 6 bases from V and 4 bases from J, with 12 bases in between. This CDR3 contains 13 residues. CDR1 and CDR2 (germline): SNHLY, FYNNEI. CDR3 nucleotides: TGTGCCAGCAGGGGGACACGGGGCACTGAAGCTTTCTTT. This gives the protein CASRGTRGTEAFF.

In this sample, this clone turned up a few times. The V gene is TRBV5-5, the J gene TRBJ1-4; possibly TRBD1 for D (6 bases). Trimming took 3 bases from V and 5 from J, leaving 8 bases between them. The CDR3 spans 13 residues. Per germline, CDR1 SGHKS and CDR2 YYEKEE (reference sequence). CDR3 nucleotides: TGTGCCAGCAGCTCCGGACAGAATGAAAAACTGTTTTTT. Its translation: CASSSGQNEKLFF.

This clone was counted a few times. J is TRBJ2-2 and V is TRBV7-9; 10 bases align to TRBD1. With 6 bases clipped from V and 0 bases from J, the junction kept 7 bases outside the gene matches. The V gene's germline CDR1 is SEHNR and CDR2 FQNEAQ (reference sequence). This CDR3 spans 17 amino acids. CDR3 DNA: TGTGCCAGCAGGGCCCGACAGGGGGCTCCGAACACCGGGGAGCTGTTTTTT. Translating it yields CASRARQGAPNTGELFF.

The chain couples TRBV13 to TRBJ1-3; D remains unclear. Germline CDR1 and CDR2: PRHDT and FYEKMQ (reference sequence). V lost 5 bases, J lost 2 bases, and 13 bases lay in between. The CDR3 sequence is 15 residues long. The CDR3 is CASSPSEDAGNTIYF. CDR3 coding DNA: TGTGCCAGCAGCCCGTCAGAGGATGCTGGAAACACCATATATTTT. Using reference TRBV13 and TRBJ1-3 for the parts outside the CDR3, the full variable domain is AAGVIQSPRHLIKEKRETATLKCYPIPRHDTVYWYQQGPGQDPQFLISFYEKMQSDKGSIPDRFSAQQFSDYHSELNMSSLELGDSALYFCASSPSEDAGNTIYFGEGSWLTVV.